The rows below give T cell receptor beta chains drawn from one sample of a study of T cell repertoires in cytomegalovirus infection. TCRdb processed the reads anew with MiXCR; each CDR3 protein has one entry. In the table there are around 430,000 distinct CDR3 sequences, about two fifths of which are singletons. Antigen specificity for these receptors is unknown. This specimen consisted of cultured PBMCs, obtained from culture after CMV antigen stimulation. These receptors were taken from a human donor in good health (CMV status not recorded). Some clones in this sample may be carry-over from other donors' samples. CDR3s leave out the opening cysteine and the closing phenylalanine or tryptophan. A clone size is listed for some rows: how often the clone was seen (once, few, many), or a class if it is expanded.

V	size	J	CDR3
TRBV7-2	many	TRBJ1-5	ASSPGDRGVWSNQPQH
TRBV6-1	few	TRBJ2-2	ASSVANSGTGELF
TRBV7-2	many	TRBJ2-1	ASSLEGPDRGHDEQF
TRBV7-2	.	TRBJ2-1	ASSWDRLRNEQF
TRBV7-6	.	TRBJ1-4	ASSFSPSGRLDEKLF
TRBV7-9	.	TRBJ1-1	ASTSFSAQPGTSEAF
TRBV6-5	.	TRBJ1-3	ASSYSLWGSGNTIY
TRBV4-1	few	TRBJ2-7	ASSRGDPYEQY
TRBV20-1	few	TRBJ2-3	SAPMGGKDTQY
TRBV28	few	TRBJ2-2	ASSFSWELF
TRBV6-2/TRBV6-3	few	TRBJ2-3	ASSSPRLAGGQDTQY
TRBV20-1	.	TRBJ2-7	SVGSGGSYEQY
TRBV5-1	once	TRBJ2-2	ASSPVTANTGELF
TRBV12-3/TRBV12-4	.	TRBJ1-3	ASSASPGPRNTIY
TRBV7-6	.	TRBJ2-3	ASSLRGGPADTQY
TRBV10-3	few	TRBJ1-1	AIRNSGANTEAF
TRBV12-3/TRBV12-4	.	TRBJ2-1	ASRGGTGVYNEQF
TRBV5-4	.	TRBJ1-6	ASSLDRQALGSPLH
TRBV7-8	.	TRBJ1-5	ASSRDGQLYSNQPQH
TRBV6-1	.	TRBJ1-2	ASSEAGGTGDGYT
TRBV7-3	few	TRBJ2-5	ASSPVRGREETQY
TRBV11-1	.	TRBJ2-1	ASSRGLAENNEQF
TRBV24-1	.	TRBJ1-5	ATSLTGRDEPQH
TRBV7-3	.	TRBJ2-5	ASTLQSGTQY
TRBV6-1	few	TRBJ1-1	ASRDRGSLGTEAF
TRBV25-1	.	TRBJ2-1	ASSGRTSGGRTYNEQF
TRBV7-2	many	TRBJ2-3	ASSPRGGGTDTQY
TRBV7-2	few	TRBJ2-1	ASRRAGGSYNEQF